The 3 T cell receptor beta chains listed next were all sequenced from one sample in a study of shared T cell receptors in the human thymus. Profiled with immunoSEQ multiplex PCR; TCRdb holds only in-frame clones, not every one. The sample yields roughly 410,000 clones, approximately 95% seen once. Sequenced: thymocytes. The source is a human donor.

The chain links TRBV30 to TRBJ2-3; D gene unclear. This CDR3 region has 12 residues. The germline gives CDR1 GTSNPN, CDR2 SVGIG (reference sequence). Trimming stripped 2 bases from V and 5 bases from J, with 8 bases between. The chain's CDR3 is CAWSPDGDTQYF. Written as DNA, the CDR3 is TGTGCCTGGAGTCCGGACGGAGATACGCAGTATTTT.

V and J are TRBV30 and TRBJ2-5; 9 nucleotides align to TRBD2. Germline V CDR1 and CDR2: GTSNPN, SVGIG (reference sequence). The trim removed 3 bases at V and 5 bases at J, leaving 7 bases unmatched. The CDR3 totals 14 residues. The CDR3 nucleotides read TGTGCCTGGAGCCTTAGCGGGAGTATCGAGACCCAGTACTTC. It yields the protein CAWSLSGSIETQYF.

The gene calls are TRBV7-8 and TRBJ2-7; D may correspond to TRBD1 or TRBD2 (7 bases each). Trimming took 4 bases from V and 7 from J, leaving 20 bases between them. The V gene's germline CDR1 is SGHVS and CDR2 FQNEAQ. CDR3 length: 15 amino acids. The CDR3 sequence is CASSWESGTAEEQYF. CDR3 DNA: TGTGCCAGCAGCTGGGAGAGCGGGACAGCGGAAGAGCAGTACTTC.